This T cell receptor (beta chain) was obtained from a study of cytomegalovirus exposure and HLA in healthy donors. This cohort consisted of healthy bone marrow donors. This CDR3 is built from 15 residues. Germline V lookup: CDR1 KGHSH, CDR2 LQKENI. Trimming shortened V by 2 bases and J by 5 bases, and 16 bases separated the two germline ends. Study-wide results and limits: CMV serostatus was the sole immune exposure data available.

As concerns this clone: No antigen is known for it.

PCR employed 60 Vbeta and 13 Jbeta primers. In the authors' workflow: Among the unique TCR beta chains that a later analysis counted, about 81 million in all, roughly 11 million were shared. The method was immunoSEQ multiplex PCR; TCRdb's version includes in-frame clones alone and lacks a portion of them. For V, J and clone size, that table is used; D and trimming come from the DNA. The table has about 140,000 clones, about 75% seen once; the top ten hold over 9%. Input material: PBMCs. The rearrangement joins TRBV18 to TRBJ2-7; D perhaps matches TRBD1 (6 bases). The receptor was isolated from a man aged 18 to 30 in good health and CMV-seropositive. The CDR3: CASSPLAQGPHEQYF. The CDR3 DNA is TGTGCCAGCTCACCATTAGCACAGGGTCCCCACGAGCAGTACTTC.